The TCR beta chain described here comes from a study of blood T cell repertoires in COVID-19. Assay used: immunoSEQ multiplex PCR; TCRdb lists only in-frame clones, some missing. This sample has under 350,000 clones, with over 65% found just once. From germline, CDR1 is SGHTA and CDR2 FQGNSA. The CDR3 is 14 amino acids. V shed 4 bases and J 4 bases; nucleotides not matched to a gene: 4. The chain carries TRBV7-2 and TRBJ2-5, with 9 bases aligning to TRBD1. The sequencing input was peripheral blood. The receptor was derived from a man aged 60-69 years who had recovered from COVID-19. The CDR3 spells CASSWRQGGETQYF. CDR3 nucleotides: TGTGCCAGCAGCTGGAGACAGGGGGGAGAGACCCAGTACTTC.